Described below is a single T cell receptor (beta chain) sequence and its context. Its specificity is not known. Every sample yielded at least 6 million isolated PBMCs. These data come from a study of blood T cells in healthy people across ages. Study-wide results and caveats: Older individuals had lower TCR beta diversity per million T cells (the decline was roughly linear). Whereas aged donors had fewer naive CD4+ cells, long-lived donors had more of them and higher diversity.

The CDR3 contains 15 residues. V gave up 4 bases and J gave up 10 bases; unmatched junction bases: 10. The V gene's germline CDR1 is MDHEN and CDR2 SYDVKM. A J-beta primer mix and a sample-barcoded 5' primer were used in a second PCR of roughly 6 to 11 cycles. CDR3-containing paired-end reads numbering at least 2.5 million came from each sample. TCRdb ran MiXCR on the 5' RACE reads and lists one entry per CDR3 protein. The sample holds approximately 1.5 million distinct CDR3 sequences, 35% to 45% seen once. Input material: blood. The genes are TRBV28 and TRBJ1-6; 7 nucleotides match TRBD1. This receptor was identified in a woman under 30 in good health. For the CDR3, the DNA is TGTGCCAGCAGTTCTTCACAGGGGTCGGGGTCACCCCTCCACTTT. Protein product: CASSSSQGSGSPLHF.